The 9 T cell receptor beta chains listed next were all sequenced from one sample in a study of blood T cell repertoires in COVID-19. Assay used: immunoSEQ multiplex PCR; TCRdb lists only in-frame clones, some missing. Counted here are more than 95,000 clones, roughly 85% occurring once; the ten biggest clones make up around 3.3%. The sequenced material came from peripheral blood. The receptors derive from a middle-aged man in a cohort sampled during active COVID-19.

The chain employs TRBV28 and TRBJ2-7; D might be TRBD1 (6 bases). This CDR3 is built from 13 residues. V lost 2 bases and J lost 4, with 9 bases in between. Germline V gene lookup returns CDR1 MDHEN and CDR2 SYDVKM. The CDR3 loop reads CASSLQGQYEQYV. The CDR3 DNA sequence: TGTGCCAGCAGTTTACAAGGACAGTACGAGCAGTACGTC.

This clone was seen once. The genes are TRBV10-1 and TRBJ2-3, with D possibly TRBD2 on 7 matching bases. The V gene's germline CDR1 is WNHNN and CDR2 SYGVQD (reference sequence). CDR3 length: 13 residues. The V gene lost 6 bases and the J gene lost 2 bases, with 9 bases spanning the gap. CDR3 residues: CASSGGLTDTQYF. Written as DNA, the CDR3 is TGCGCCAGCAGCGGGGGGCTCACAGATACGCAGTATTTT.

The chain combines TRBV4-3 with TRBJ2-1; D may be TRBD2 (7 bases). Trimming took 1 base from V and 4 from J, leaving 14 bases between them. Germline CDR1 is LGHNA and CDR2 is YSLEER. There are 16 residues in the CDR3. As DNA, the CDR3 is TGCGCCAGCAGCCAAGCCCGGGGGGCCCGATACAATGAGCAGTTCTTC. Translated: CASSQARGARYNEQFF.

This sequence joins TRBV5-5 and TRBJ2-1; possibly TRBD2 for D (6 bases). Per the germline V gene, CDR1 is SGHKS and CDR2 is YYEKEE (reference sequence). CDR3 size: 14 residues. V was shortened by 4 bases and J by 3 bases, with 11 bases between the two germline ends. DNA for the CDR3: TGTGCCAGCAGCCGGAGGGCGGACTACAATGAGCAGTTCTTC. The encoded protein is CASSRRADYNEQFF.

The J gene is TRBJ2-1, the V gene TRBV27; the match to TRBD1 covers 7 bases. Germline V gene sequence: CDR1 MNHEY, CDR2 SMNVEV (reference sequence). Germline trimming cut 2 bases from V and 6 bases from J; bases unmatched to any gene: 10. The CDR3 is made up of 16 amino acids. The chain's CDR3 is CASSLGANRGTNEQFF. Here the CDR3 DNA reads TGTGCCAGCAGTTTAGGGGCCAACAGGGGCACCAATGAGCAGTTCTTC.

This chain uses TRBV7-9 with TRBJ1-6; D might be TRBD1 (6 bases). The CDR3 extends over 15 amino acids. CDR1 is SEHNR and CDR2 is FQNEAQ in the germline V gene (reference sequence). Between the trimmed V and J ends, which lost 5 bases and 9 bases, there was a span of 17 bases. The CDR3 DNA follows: TGTGCCAGCAGCGCCACTACAGGGAGTGGTTCACCCCTCCACTTT. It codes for CASSATTGSGSPLHF.

CDR3 nucleotides: TGTGCCAGCGGACCACAGGGGGCTTTTAATGAAAAACTGTTTTTT. It translates to CASGPQGAFNEKLFF. The V and J genes are TRBV11-2 and TRBJ1-4; the match to TRBD1 covers 9 bases. The CDR3 sequence is 15 residues long. Unmatched junction bases numbered 8, after V lost 8 bases and J lost 4 bases. Germline V CDR1 and CDR2: SGHAT, FQNNGV.

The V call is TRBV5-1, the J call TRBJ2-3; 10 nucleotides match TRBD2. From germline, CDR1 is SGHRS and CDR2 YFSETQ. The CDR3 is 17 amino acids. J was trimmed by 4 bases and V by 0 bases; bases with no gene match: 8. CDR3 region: CASSLASLAGVADTQYF. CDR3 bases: TGCGCCAGCAGCTTGGCCAGCCTAGCGGGGGTCGCAGATACGCAGTATTTT.

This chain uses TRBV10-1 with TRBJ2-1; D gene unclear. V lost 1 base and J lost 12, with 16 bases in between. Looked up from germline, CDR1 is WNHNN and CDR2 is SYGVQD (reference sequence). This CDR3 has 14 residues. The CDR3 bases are TGCGCCAGCAGTGAGTTATCTAGTAATATAGGGCAGTTCTTC. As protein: CASSELSSNIGQFF.